The rows below give T cell receptor beta chains drawn from one sample of a study of cytomegalovirus exposure and HLA in healthy donors. Libraries were prepared by immunoSEQ multiplex PCR; TCRdb keeps only in-frame clonotypes and omits some of them. The sample consists of some 140,000 clones, 70% to 75% of them appearing once. The sample was PBMCs. All receptors come from a woman in her thirties or forties in good health and CMV-seronegative. Both conserved end residues are trimmed from each CDR3. Some rows have no size entry. The others give once, few or many, or a class for an expanded clone.

few TRBV19 ASTKMNTEAF
. TRBV6-5 ASSYSRVDANQPQH
once TRBV5-1 ASSFDSAGGYT
. TRBV4-1 ASSQHRGDGNTIY
. TRBV29-1 SVYRLRGPSTEAF
. TRBV28 ASSLLGGGGEKLF
. TRBV28 ASSGGTATGNQPQH
few TRBV2 ASLLNGAEAF
. TRBV6-1 ASSERGNTEAF
. TRBV18 ASSPRGQETQY
. TRBV19 ASSKGDQPQH
. TRBV4-1 ASSREGGNGYT
few TRBV5-6 ASSWWTGTGVNQPQH
. TRBV5-1 ASSPGTHTDTQY
. TRBV4-1 ASSQESQNNQPQH
. TRBV5-4 ASSLGEDMNTEAF
. TRBV6-6 ASSFDRNTEAF
. TRBV29-1 SAYRAEGTEAF
many TRBV4-1 ASSQEGTRPNTGELF
. TRBV5-1 ASSLGTSGDYNEQF
. TRBV5-8 ASSLALTGVATEAF
few TRBV7-3 ASSLNSGMNTEAF
. TRBV7-9 ASNPAGELF